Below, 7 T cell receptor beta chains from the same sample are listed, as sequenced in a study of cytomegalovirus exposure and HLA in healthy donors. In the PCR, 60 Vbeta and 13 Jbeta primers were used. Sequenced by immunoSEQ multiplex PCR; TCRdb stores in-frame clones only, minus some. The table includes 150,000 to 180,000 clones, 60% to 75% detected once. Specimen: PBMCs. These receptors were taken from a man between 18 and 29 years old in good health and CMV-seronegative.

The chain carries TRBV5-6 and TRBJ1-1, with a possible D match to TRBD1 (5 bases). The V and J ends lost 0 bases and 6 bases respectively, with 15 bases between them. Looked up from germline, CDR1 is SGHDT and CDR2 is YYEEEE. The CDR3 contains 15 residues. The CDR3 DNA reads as TGTGCCAGCAGCTTGGTGGGCAGGGAATGGGCTGAAGCTTTCTTT. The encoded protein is CASSLVGREWAEAFF.

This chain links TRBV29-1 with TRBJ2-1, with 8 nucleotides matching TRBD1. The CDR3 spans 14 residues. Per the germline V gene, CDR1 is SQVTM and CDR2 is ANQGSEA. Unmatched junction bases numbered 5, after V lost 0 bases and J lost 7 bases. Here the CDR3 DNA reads TGCAGCGTTGAAGAGGACAGGGTATGGAATGAGCAGTTCTTC. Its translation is CSVEEDRVWNEQFF.

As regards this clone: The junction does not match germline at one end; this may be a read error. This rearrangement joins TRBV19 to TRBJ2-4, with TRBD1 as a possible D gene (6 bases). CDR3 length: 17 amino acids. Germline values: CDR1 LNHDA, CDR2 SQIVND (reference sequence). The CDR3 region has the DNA TGTGCCAGTAGTATAGGGGGGCCATACCTAGCCAAAAACAGTCAGTACTTC. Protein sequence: CASSIGGPYLAKNSQYF.

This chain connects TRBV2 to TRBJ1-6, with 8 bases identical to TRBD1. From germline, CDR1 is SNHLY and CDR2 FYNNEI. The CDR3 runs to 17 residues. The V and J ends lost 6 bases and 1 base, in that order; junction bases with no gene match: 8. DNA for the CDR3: TGTGCCAGCAGCGCCACAGGGGGATTATCCTATAATTCACCCCTCCACTTT. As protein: CASSATGGLSYNSPLHF.

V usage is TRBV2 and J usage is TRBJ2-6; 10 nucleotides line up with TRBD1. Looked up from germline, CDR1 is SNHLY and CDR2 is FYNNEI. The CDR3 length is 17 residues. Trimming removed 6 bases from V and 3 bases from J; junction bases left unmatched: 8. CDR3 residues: CASRERTGGVGANVLTF. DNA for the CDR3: TGTGCCAGCAGGGAAAGGACAGGGGGAGTTGGGGCCAACGTCCTGACTTTC.

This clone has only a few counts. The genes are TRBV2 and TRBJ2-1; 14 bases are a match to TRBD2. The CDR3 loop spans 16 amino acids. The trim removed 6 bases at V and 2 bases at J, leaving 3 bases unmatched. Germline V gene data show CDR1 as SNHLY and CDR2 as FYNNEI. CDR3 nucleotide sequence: TGTGCCAGCAGGGGACTAGCGGGGGACACCTACAATGAGCAGTTCTTC. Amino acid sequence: CASRGLAGDTYNEQFF.

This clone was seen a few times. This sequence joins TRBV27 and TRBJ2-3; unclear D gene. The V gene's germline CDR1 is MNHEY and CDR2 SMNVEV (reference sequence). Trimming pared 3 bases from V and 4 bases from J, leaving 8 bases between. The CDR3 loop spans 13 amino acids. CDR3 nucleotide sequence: TGTGCCAGCAGTTTTATCCTTTCAGATACGCAGTATTTT. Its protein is CASSFILSDTQYF.